This T cell receptor beta chain was identified during a study of Graves' ophthalmopathy and Graves' hyperthyroidism. All donors with ophthalmopathy were recorded as having moderate-to-severe activity, CAS ≥3, NOSPECS ≥4 and a duration under 3 months. Orbital computed tomography, together with clinical symptoms, serum thyroxine, TRAb and thyroid ultrasound, was used for diagnosis. This clonotype was detected many times. The antigen remains unidentified. General observations from the study: Among thyroid clonotypes expanded above 0.001 frequency, most also appeared in blood. Forecasting of ophthalmopathy progression by the model achieved around 68% sensitivity and less than 80% specificity.

The sequenced template was RNA, covering the TCR beta CDR3 region. The workflow started with a first-round RT-PCR run with HTBI primers and then moved on to a second-round multiplex PCR. TCRdb redid the calling of the multiplex PCR reads with MiXCR, one entry per CDR3 protein. The table records nearly 400,000 distinct CDR3 sequences, 15% to 20% of them present only once. Trimming left V 0 bases short and J 2 bases short, with 14 bases between. The CDR3 length is 16 residues. The germline CDR1 and CDR2 sequences are LNHDA and SQIVND (reference sequence). The genes are TRBV19 and TRBJ2-7, with a possible D match to TRBD2 (6 bases). The origin of this receptor is a young woman with Graves' ophthalmopathy. The sample taken for sequencing was peripheral blood. CDR3 residues: CASSIDAGTTTYEQYF. CDR3 in DNA: TGTGCCAGTAGTATAGATGCGGGAACGACTACCTACGAGCAGTACTTC.